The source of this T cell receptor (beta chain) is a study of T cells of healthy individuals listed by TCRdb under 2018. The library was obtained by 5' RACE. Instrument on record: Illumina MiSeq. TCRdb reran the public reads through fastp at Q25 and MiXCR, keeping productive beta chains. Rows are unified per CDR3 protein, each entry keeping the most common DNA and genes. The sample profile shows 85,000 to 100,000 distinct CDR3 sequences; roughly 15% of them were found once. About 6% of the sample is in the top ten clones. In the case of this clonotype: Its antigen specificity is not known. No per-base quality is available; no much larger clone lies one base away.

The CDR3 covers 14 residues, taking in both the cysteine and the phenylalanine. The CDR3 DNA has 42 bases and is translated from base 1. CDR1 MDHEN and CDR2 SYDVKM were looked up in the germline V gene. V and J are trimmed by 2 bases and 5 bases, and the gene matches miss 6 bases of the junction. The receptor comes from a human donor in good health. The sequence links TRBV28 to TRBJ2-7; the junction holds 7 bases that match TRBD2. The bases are TGTGCCAGCAGTTTAGGACTAGGAGAGGACGAGCAGTACTTC. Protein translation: CASSLGLGEDEQYF.